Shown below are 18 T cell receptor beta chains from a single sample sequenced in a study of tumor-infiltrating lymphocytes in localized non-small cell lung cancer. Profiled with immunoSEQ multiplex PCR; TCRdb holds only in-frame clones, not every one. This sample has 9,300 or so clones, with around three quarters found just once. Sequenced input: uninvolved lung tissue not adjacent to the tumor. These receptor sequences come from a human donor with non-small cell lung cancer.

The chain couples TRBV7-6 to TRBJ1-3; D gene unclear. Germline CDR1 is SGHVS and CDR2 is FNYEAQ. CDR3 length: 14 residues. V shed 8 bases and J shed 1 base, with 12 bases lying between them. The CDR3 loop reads CASAQGTSGNTIYF. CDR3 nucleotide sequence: TGTGCCAGCGCCCAAGGAACGTCTGGAAACACCATATATTTT.

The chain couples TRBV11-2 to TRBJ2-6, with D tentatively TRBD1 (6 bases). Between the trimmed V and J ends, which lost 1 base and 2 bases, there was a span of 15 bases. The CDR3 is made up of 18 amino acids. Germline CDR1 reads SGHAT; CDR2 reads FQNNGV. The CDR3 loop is CASSLGGTTLTGANVLTF. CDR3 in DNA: TGTGCCAGCAGCTTAGGTGGGACAACTTTGACTGGGGCCAACGTCCTGACTTTC.

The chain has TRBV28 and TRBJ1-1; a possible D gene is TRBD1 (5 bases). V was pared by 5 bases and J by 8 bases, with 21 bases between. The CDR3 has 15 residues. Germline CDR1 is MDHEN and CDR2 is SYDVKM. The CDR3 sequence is CASSRSRAGGVEAFF. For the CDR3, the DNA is TGTGCCAGCAGTCGATCCAGGGCGGGAGGGGTAGAAGCTTTCTTT.

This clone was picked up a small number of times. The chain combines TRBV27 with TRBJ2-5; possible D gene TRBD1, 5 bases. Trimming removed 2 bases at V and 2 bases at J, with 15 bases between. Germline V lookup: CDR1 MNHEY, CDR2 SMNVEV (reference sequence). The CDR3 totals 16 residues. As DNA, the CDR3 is TGTGCCAGCAGTTTAAGTGCAGGGCTGTTACAAGAGACCCAGTACTTC. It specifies CASSLSAGLLQETQYF.

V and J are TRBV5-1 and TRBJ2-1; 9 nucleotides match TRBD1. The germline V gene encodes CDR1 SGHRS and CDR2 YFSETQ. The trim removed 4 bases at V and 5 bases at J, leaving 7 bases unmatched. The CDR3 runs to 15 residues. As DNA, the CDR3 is TGCGCCAGCAGCGGGGGACAGGGTGGTGACAATGAGCAGTTCTTC. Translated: CASSGGQGGDNEQFF.

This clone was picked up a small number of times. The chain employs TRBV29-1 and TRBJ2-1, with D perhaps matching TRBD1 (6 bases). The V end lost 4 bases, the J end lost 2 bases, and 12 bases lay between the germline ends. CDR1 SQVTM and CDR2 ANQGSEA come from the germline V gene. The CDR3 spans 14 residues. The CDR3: CSVVPGAAYNEQFF. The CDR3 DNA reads TGCAGCGTTGTCCCAGGGGCAGCCTACAATGAGCAGTTCTTC.

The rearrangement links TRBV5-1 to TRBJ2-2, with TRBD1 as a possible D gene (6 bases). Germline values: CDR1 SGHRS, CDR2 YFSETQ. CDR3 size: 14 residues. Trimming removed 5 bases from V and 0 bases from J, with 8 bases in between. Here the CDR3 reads CASSRDTNTGELFF. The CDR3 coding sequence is TGCGCCAGCAGTCGGGACACGAACACCGGGGAGCTGTTTTTT.

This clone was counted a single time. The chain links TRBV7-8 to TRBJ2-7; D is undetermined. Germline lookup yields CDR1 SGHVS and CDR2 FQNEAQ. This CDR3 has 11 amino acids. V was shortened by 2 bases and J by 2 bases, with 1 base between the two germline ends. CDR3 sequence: CASSLTYEQYF. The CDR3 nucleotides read TGTGCCAGCAGCTTAACCTACGAGCAGTACTTC.

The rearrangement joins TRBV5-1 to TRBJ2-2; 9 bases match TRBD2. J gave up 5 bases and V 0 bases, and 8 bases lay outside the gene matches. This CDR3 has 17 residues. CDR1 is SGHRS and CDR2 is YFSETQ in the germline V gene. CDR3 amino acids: CASSLAGAGGGTGELFF. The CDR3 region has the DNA TGCGCCAGCAGCTTGGCTGGAGCGGGAGGTGGTACCGGGGAGCTGTTTTTT.

CDR3 sequence reads: CASSLLTGQDTQYF. CDR3 bases: TGTGCCAGCAGCCTATTGACAGGGCAGGATACGCAGTATTTT. V gene TRBV11-2 combines with J gene TRBJ2-3, with TRBD1 identical over 7 bases. V shed 5 bases and J 6 bases; nucleotides not matched to a gene: 8. CDR1 is SGHAT, CDR2 FQNNGV, per germline. The CDR3 consists of 14 residues.

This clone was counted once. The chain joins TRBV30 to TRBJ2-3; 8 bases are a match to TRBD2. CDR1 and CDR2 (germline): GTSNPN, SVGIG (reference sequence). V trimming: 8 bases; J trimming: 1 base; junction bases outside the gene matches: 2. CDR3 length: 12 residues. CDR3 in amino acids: CARAGGTDTQYF. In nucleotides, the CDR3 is TGTGCCAGAGCGGGGGGCACAGATACGCAGTATTTT. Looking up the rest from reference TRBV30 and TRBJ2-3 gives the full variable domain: SQTIHQWPATLVQPVGSPLSLECTVEGTSNPNLYWYRQAAGRGLQLLFYSVGIGQISSEVPQNLSASRPQDRQFILSSKKLLLSDSGFYLCARAGGTDTQYFGPGTRLTVL.

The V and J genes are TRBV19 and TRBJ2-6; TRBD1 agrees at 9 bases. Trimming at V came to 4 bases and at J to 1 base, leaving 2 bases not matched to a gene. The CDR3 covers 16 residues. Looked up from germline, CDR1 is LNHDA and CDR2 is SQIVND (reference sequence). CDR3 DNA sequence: TGTGCCAGTAGTACCGGGACAGGGTCTGGGGCCAACGTCCTGACTTTC. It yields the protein CASSTGTGSGANVLTF. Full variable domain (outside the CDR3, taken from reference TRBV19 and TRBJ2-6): DGGITQSPKYLFRKEGQNVTLSCEQNLNHDAMYWYRQDPGQGLRLIYYSQIVNDFQKGDIAEGYSVSREKKESFPLTVTSAQKNPTAFYLCASSTGTGSGANVLTFGAGSRLTVL.

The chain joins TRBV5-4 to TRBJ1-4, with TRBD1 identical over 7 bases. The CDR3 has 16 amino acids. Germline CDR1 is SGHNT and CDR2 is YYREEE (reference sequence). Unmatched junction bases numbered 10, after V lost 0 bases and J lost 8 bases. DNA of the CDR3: TGTGCCAGCAGCTTGGGCGCCGGGCAGGGGGGGGAAAAACTGTTTTTT. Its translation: CASSLGAGQGGEKLFF.

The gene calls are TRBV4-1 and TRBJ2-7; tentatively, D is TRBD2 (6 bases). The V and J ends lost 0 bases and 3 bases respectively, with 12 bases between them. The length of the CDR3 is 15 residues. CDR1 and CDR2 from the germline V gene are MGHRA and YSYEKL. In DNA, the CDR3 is TGCGCCAGCAGCCAAGAGGAGGGAGAATTCTACGAGCAGTACTTC. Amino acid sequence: CASSQEEGEFYEQYF.

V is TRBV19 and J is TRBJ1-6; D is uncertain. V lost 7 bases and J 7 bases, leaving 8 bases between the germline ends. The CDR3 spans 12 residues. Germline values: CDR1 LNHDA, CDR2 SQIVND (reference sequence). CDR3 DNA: TGTGCCAGTAATTGGTGGAATTCACCCCTCCACTTT. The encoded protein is CASNWWNSPLHF.

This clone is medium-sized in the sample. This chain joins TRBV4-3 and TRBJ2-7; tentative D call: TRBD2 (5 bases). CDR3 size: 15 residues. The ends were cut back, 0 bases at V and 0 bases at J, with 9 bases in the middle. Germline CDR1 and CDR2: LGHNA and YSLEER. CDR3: CASSQETGNSYEQYF. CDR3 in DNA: TGCGCCAGCAGCCAAGAGACGGGGAACTCCTACGAGCAGTACTTC.

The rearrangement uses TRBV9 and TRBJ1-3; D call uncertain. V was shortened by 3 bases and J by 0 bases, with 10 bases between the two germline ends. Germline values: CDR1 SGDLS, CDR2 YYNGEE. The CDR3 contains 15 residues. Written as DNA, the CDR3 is TGTGCCAGCAGCGCAGGACTGCTCTCTGGAAACACCATATATTTT. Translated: CASSAGLLSGNTIYF.

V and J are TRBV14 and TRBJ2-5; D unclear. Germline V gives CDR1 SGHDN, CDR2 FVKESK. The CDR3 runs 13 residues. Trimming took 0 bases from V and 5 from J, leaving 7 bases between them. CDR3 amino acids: CASSQERWETQYF. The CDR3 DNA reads TGTGCCAGCAGCCAAGAGCGTTGGGAGACCCAGTACTTC.